The sequence of this T cell receptor (beta chain) was determined in a study of CD8 T cells in Susac syndrome. This CDR3 has 14 residues. Germline V gives CDR1 DFQATT, CDR2 SNEGSKA (reference sequence). CD8+ and CD4+ T cells taken from blood had their TCR beta sequenced. Negative isolation was applied to CD8+ and CD4+ T cells, and FACS enrichment was applied to TEMRA cells. Random hexamers were used to reverse transcribe roughly 0.5 to 1 ug of RNA. Amplification of TCR beta CDR3 used immunoSEQ multiplex PCR across 54 Vbeta and 13 Jbeta. MiXCR, applied by TCRdb to the immunoSEQ multiplex PCR reads, yields one record per CDR3 protein. The repertoire has roughly 120,000 distinct CDR3 sequences, 85% to 95% of them found once; the top ten carry about 0.098%.

Sequencing was performed on CD4+ T cells from PBMCs. The sequence came from a human donor in good health. The rearrangement links TRBV20-1 to TRBJ2-3, with D tentatively TRBD1 or TRBD2 (5 bases each). The CDR3 sequence: CRIRSGGARDTQYF. CDR3 DNA sequence: TGCAGGATACGCAGTGGGGGAGCGCGAGATACGCAGTATTTT.